The T cell receptor beta chain under discussion was sequenced for a study of CD8 T cells in ankylosing spondylitis. Notes on the study in general: Certain motif variants had earlier appeared in reactive arthritis synovial fluid and blood. As for the disease-linked clones, they showed a CD8+ phenotype and occurred at relatively low frequencies in peripheral blood. Clones tied to disease were said to be significantly enriched in matched ankylosing spondylitis synovial fluid.

This clonotype occurred many times. Antigen unknown. With molecular barcodes, quantitative 5'-RACE was used to make the TCR beta libraries. TCRdb re-derived calls from the 5' RACE reads in MiXCR, one entry per CDR3 protein. The data show some 240,000 distinct CDR3 sequences, 8% to 9.5% seen once. The CDR3 has 15 residues. The germline CDR1 and CDR2 sequences are MGHDK and SYGVNS. V lost 3 bases, J lost 0 bases, and 10 bases lay in between. The sequenced sample consisted of blood, either unsorted or a sorted T cell fraction (not recorded which). V and J are TRBV25-1 and TRBJ2-3; D is undetermined. The clonotype comes from a male donor with ankylosing spondylitis or in good health (not recorded which). The CDR3 protein is CASSERLPSTDTQYF. In DNA, the CDR3 is TGTGCCAGCAGTGAGCGCTTACCTAGCACAGATACGCAGTATTTT.